This TCR beta chain was recorded in a study of Graves' ophthalmopathy and Graves' hyperthyroidism. Study in general: The study drew peripheral blood at initial diagnosis, before any treatment.

From germline, CDR1 is SGHTA and CDR2 FQGTGA. Trimming cost V 11 bases and J 2 bases; bases outside gene matches: 10. The CDR3 runs 14 residues. Broader study findings: Between ophthalmopathy and stable hyperthyroidism, a 13-signature model drew a separation with 85% to 90% sensitivity and roughly 78% specificity.

There are many counts of this clonotype. Its antigen is unidentified. Hyperthyroidism patients were newly diagnosed, under 2 months' duration, aged 18 to 65. Patients were diagnosed from clinical symptoms, serum thyroxine, TRAb, thyroid ultrasound and orbital computed tomography. From RNA, the CDR3 regions of TCR beta chains were amplified and sequenced. RT-PCR in the first round used HTBI primers; a second-round multiplex PCR followed. Using its own MiXCR run on the multiplex PCR reads, TCRdb lists one record per CDR3 protein. The repertoire has 350,000 to 450,000 distinct CDR3 sequences, 20% to 25% of them found once; the top ten carry 3%.

The sequenced material came from peripheral blood. This TCR derives from a woman aged 18-29 years with stable Graves' hyperthyroidism. The chain employs TRBV7-3 and TRBJ2-7; 9 bases fit TRBD2. The DNA of the CDR3 is TGTGCCTGGATAGTGGGACTAGCCGCCTACGAGCAGTACTTC. Its protein product is CAWIVGLAAYEQYF.